This TCR beta chain was retrieved from a study of blood T cell repertoires in COVID-19. Study-level background: Researchers got acute and convalescent COVID-19 samples from the United States, Italy and Spain. Sources were T cells, B-cell-depleted T cells, or PBMCs; the material itself was cDNA or gDNA.

Measured with immunoSEQ multiplex PCR; TCRdb has only the in-frame clones, and not every one. The repertoire holds 200,000 to 250,000 clones, with over 80% as singletons. Cohorts were determined from participant-reported clinical history. Cohort 3 recovery required two negative PCRs, clearance, or symptom resolution. J gave up 9 bases and V 6 bases, and 11 bases lay outside the gene matches. CDR1 is SQVTM, CDR2 ANQGSEA, per germline. The CDR3 runs 13 residues. What was sequenced was PBMCs or T cells enriched from blood (not recorded which). The chain uses TRBV29-1 and TRBJ2-7, with 10 bases fitting TRBD2. The source is a woman between 35 and 50 years old who had recovered from COVID-19. The CDR3 loop reads CSVVAGGRTGQYF. DNA for the CDR3: TGCAGCGTAGTAGCGGGAGGTCGTACGGGGCAGTACTTC.